The T cell receptor beta chain under discussion was sequenced for a study of blood T cell repertoires in COVID-19. Source study methods: Estimated nucleated cell counts came from reference gene primer amplification. Sequenced by immunoSEQ multiplex PCR; TCRdb stores in-frame clones only, minus some. V, J and clone size are those of that table, while D and trimming were read from the DNA. The sample carries under 85,000 clones, about four fifths recorded once. This TCR came from a man aged 50 or older with acute or convalescent COVID-19. Input material: peripheral blood.

CDR3 nucleotide sequence: TGTGCCAGCAGCTCTACAGGGTTCGGAGATACGCAGTATTTT. This translates into CASSSTGFGDTQYF. The rearrangement links TRBV5-4 to TRBJ2-3; TRBD1 might be the D (6 bases). This CDR3 is built from 14 residues. Germline V gene lookup returns CDR1 SGHNT and CDR2 YYREEE (reference sequence). V lost 3 bases and J 5 bases, leaving 13 bases between the germline ends.